The next 28 T cell receptor beta chains were all read from a single sample in a study of beta chain features in type 1 diabetes. The entirety of the isolated RNA underwent reverse transcription, so expressed TCRB transcripts were sequenced. Here immunoSEQ multiplex PCR was the method, and the copy in TCRdb shows in-frame clones only, minus some. The sample has fewer than 45,000 clones; roughly 70% are singletons. Findings of the study overall: A moderate, significant TCRB CDR3 shortening appeared in type 1 diabetes across four CD4+ subsets.

For these receptors, no antigen is known. The sequenced sample was Tregs from blood. The receptor source for this set is a man aged 30 to 39 with type 1 diabetes. Some clones in this sample may be carry-over from other donors' samples.

This clone has a handful of counts. CDR3 in amino acids: CASSSVEPLYSNQPQHF. CDR3 DNA sequence: TGTGCCAGCAGTTCGGTGGAGCCTCTCTATAGCAATCAGCCCCAGCATTTT. The rearrangement uses TRBV28 and TRBJ1-5; no definite D call. V shed 4 bases and J shed 0 bases, with 16 bases lying between them. The CDR3 contains 17 residues. In germline, CDR1 is MDHEN, CDR2 SYDVKM.

CDR3 sequence reads: CASSRGDSYNEQFF. CDR3 in DNA: TGCGCCAGCAGCAGAGGGGACAGCTACAATGAGCAGTTCTTC. The rearrangement uses TRBV10-2 and TRBJ2-1; 7 positions agree with TRBD1. With 6 bases clipped from V and 3 bases from J, the junction kept 5 bases outside the gene matches. Germline V gene lookup returns CDR1 WSHSY and CDR2 SAAADI. This CDR3 comprises 14 residues.

Written as DNA, the CDR3 is TGTGCCAGCAGCATCGGACTATTCACAGATACGCAGTATTTT. It yields the protein CASSIGLFTDTQYF. This chain joins TRBV11-1 and TRBJ2-3; maybe TRBD2 (6 bases). Germline V CDR1 and CDR2: SGHAT, FQDESV (reference sequence). V gave up 5 bases and J gave up 2 bases, with 11 bases separating them. The CDR3 covers 14 residues. Looking up the rest from reference TRBV11-1 and TRBJ2-3 gives the full variable domain: EAEVAQSPRYKITEKSQAVAFWCDPISGHATLYWYRQILGQGPELLVQFQDESVVDDSQLPKDRFSAERLKGVDSTLKIQPAELGDSAMYLCASSIGLFTDTQYFGPGTRLTVL.

The chain combines TRBV4-3 with TRBJ2-3, with 11 nucleotides matching TRBD2. The germline V gene encodes CDR1 LGHNA and CDR2 YSLEER. The CDR3 totals 18 residues. With 4 bases clipped from V and 4 bases from J, the junction kept 13 bases outside the gene matches. Written as DNA, the CDR3 is TGCGCCAGCAGCCCCCGCCCCCGTCTAGCGGGGGGTTCAGATACGCAGTATTTT. Amino acid sequence: CASSPRPRLAGGSDTQYF.

J is TRBJ2-3 and V is TRBV2; D is unclear. The V gene's germline CDR1 is SNHLY and CDR2 FYNNEI. The CDR3 is 13 residues long. CDR3 loop: CTGSIGRADTQYF. In DNA form, the CDR3 reads TGTACCGGATCGATCGGTCGGGCAGATACGCAGTATTTT. The whole variable domain, remainder taken from reference TRBV2 and TRBJ2-3, is EPEVTQTPSHQVTQMGQEVILRCVPISNHLYFYWYRQILGQKVEFLVSFYNNEISEKSEIFDDQFSVERPDGSNFTLKIRSTKLEDSAMYFCTGSIGRADTQYFGPGTRLTVL.

V gene TRBV7-9 combines with J gene TRBJ1-4; D ambiguous. Germline assignment: CDR1 SEHNR and CDR2 FQNEAQ (reference sequence). The CDR3 is 13 amino acids. The V gene lost 9 bases and the J gene lost 0 bases, with 8 bases spanning the gap. CDR3 sequence: CARGDATNEKLFF. The CDR3 DNA reads as TGTGCCAGGGGAGATGCAACTAATGAAAAACTGTTTTTT.

The chain couples TRBV11-2 to TRBJ2-5, with 14 nucleotides matching TRBD2. The CDR3 contains 14 residues. Germline V gene sequence: CDR1 SGHAT, CDR2 FQNNGV. V lost 5 bases to trimming and J lost 8 bases; unmatched junction nucleotides: 4. The CDR3: CASSLGTSGGTQYF. The CDR3 region has the DNA TGTGCCAGCAGCCTCGGGACTAGCGGGGGCACCCAGTACTTC.

The rearrangement uses TRBV7-2 and TRBJ1-6; tentative D call: TRBD1 (5 bases). The germline V gene encodes CDR1 SGHTA and CDR2 FQGNSA. The CDR3 has 15 amino acids. V was clipped by 1 base and J by 9 bases, with 13 bases between them. The CDR3: CASSLVPQGGSPLHF. The CDR3 nucleotides are TGTGCCAGCAGCTTAGTTCCGCAGGGAGGTTCACCCCTCCACTTT.

The gene calls are TRBV5-1 and TRBJ1-6, with D maybe TRBD1 (6 bases). Trimming shortened V by 6 bases and J by 9 bases, and 13 bases separated the two germline ends. Per germline, CDR1 SGHRS and CDR2 YFSETQ. CDR3 length equals 13 residues. CDR3 residues: CASTGETGSPLHF. The CDR3 region has the DNA TGCGCCAGCACTGGGGAGACAGGTTCACCCCTCCACTTT.

The chain couples TRBV6-1 to TRBJ1-5; 7 positions match TRBD1. With 3 bases clipped from V and 9 bases from J, the junction kept 11 bases outside the gene matches. CDR3 length: 15 amino acids. Germline V CDR1 and CDR2: MNHNS, SASEGT. CDR3 coding DNA: TGTGCCAGCAGTGAGCTCCCAGGGACAGTTGGGCCCCAGCATTTT. Its protein product is CASSELPGTVGPQHF.

This clone appeared once. V gene TRBV18 combines with J gene TRBJ2-3, with D perhaps matching TRBD2 (6 bases). The length of the CDR3 is 14 residues. Looked up from germline, CDR1 is KGHSH and CDR2 is LQKENI. V was trimmed by 6 bases and J by 1 base, leaving 11 bases between them. CDR3 nucleotide sequence: TGTGCCAGCTCCCTCGGGGAGGGCACAGATACGCAGTATTTT. Translating gives CASSLGEGTDTQYF.

The J gene is TRBJ1-5, the V gene TRBV5-1; the match to TRBD1 covers 7 bases. Germline V gives CDR1 SGHRS, CDR2 YFSETQ. V lost 5 bases to trimming and J lost 3 bases; unmatched junction nucleotides: 5. The CDR3 spans 14 residues. The CDR3 DNA reads TGCGCCAGCAGTCCGGGACAGCCCAATCAGCCCCAGCATTTT. Translated: CASSPGQPNQPQHF.

V is TRBV6-1 and J is TRBJ2-7; TRBD1 matches at 7 bases. The germline gives CDR1 MNHNS, CDR2 SASEGT. CDR3 size: 15 residues. Trimming removed 3 bases from V and 3 bases from J; junction bases left unmatched: 8. The CDR3 DNA sequence: TGTGCCAGCAGTGAGATGGGACCAGGGGGCTACGAGCAGTACTTC. It translates to CASSEMGPGGYEQYF.

This clone was picked up a small number of times. The chain couples TRBV18 to TRBJ2-2; no firm D call. Trimming left V 2 bases short and J 1 base short, with 11 bases between. This CDR3 is 16 amino acids long. CDR1 is KGHSH, CDR2 LQKENI, per germline. As DNA, the CDR3 is TGTGCCAGCTCACCAACTCTACTAAAGAACACCGGGGAGCTGTTTTTT. As protein: CASSPTLLKNTGELFF.

This chain links TRBV6-6 with TRBJ1-5, with D unclear. The CDR3 length is 12 residues. The V gene's germline CDR1 is MNHNY and CDR2 SVGAGI (reference sequence). Trimming pared 11 bases from V and 4 bases from J, leaving 12 bases between. The CDR3 bases are TGTGCCGGCGGCCAACCGAATCAGCCCCAGCATTTT. It yields the protein CAGGQPNQPQHF.

The rearrangement uses TRBV5-1 and TRBJ2-5, with D possibly being TRBD2 (6 bases). Trimming shortened V by 4 bases and J by 1 base, and 11 bases separated the two germline ends. Germline lookup yields CDR1 SGHRS and CDR2 YFSETQ. This CDR3 is built from 14 residues. Here the CDR3 reads CASSPGTLQETQYF. The CDR3 DNA follows: TGCGCCAGCAGCCCGGGGACTCTCCAAGAGACCCAGTACTTC.

V gene TRBV19 combines with J gene TRBJ1-5; possibly TRBD1 for D (5 bases). The CDR3 has 16 amino acids. The V gene lost 7 bases and the J gene lost 3 bases, with 19 bases spanning the gap. The V gene's germline CDR1 is LNHDA and CDR2 SQIVND (reference sequence). The CDR3 region has the DNA TGTGCCAGTACCCCACAGGCAGACAGAATCAATCAGCCCCAGCATTTT. It encodes CASTPQADRINQPQHF.

This chain uses TRBV4-2 with TRBJ2-5, with 9 bases identical to TRBD2. J was trimmed by 7 bases and V by 0 bases; bases with no gene match: 12. The CDR3 runs 17 residues. CDR1 LGHNA and CDR2 YNFKEQ come from the germline V gene. The CDR3 DNA is TGTGCCAGCAGCCAAGATGGGCTAGCGGGGACGCGAGGGACCCAGTACTTC. It is translated as CASSQDGLAGTRGTQYF.

This clone turned up a few times. The chain employs TRBV10-1 and TRBJ2-7; 7 bases are a match to TRBD1. V was pared by 6 bases and J by 1 base, with 6 bases of the junction left unmatched. Germline V gene lookup returns CDR1 WNHNN and CDR2 SYGVQD (reference sequence). CDR3 length: 14 residues. CDR3 sequence (DNA): TGCGCCAGCAGCGAAAACAGGGGATCCTACGAGCAGTACTTC. Translating gives CASSENRGSYEQYF.

The chain uses TRBV7-9 and TRBJ1-6, with D tentatively TRBD1 (6 bases). The V and J ends lost 1 base and 14 bases respectively, with 18 bases between them. Germline lookup yields CDR1 SEHNR and CDR2 FQNEAQ (reference sequence). The CDR3 sequence is 15 residues long. CDR3 protein: CASSLGAGAARALHF. Here the CDR3 DNA reads TGTGCCAGCAGCTTAGGCGCAGGGGCGGCGAGGGCCCTCCACTTT.

J is TRBJ2-5 and V is TRBV6-6, with TRBD1 identical over 7 bases. The J segment lost 1 base and the V segment lost 2 bases, leaving 1 base of the junction unmatched. Germline assignment: CDR1 MNHNY and CDR2 SVGAGI (reference sequence). This CDR3 is 14 amino acids long. In nucleotides, the CDR3 is TGTGCCAGCAGTTACCGGACAGGCCAAGAGACCCAGTACTTC. Translated, it gives CASSYRTGQETQYF.

The genes are TRBV28 and TRBJ2-7, with 8 bases matching TRBD2. V dropped 5 bases and J dropped 1; count of bases not matched to a gene: 4. The CDR3 sequence is 14 residues long. Germline CDR1 MDHEN, CDR2 SYDVKM. The CDR3 protein is CASSRGGSSYEQYF. CDR3 nucleotide sequence: TGTGCCAGCAGTCGGGGGGGCAGTTCCTACGAGCAGTACTTC.

The V call is TRBV7-9, the J call TRBJ1-1; TRBD1 aligns across 7 bases. The junction had 4 bases not matched to a gene; V was cut back by 5 bases and J by 7 bases. Per germline, CDR1 SEHNR and CDR2 FQNEAQ (reference sequence). The CDR3 is 12 residues long. The DNA for the CDR3 is TGTGCCAGCAGCCAAAGACAGGGTGAAGCTTTCTTT. Amino acid sequence: CASSQRQGEAFF.

J is TRBJ2-7 and V is TRBV6-5; D possibly corresponds to TRBD2 (6 bases). V shed 2 bases and J shed 6 bases, with 11 bases lying between them. The CDR3 totals 13 residues. Germline V gives CDR1 MNHEY, CDR2 SVGAGI. This chain's CDR3 is CASSYTTSSEQYF. DNA for the CDR3: TGTGCCAGCAGTTACACGACTAGTAGCGAGCAGTACTTC.

The CDR3, as DNA: TGCGCCAGCAGCTTACATTTAGGAACAGGGACCTCCTACGAGCAGTACTTC. This gives the protein CASSLHLGTGTSYEQYF. The chain links TRBV5-1 to TRBJ2-7; a possible D gene is TRBD1 (6 bases). The CDR3 length is 17 residues. The V gene's germline CDR1 is SGHRS and CDR2 YFSETQ. V was pared by 2 bases and J by 0 bases, with 18 bases between.

The chain employs TRBV5-1 and TRBJ2-1, with TRBD1 as a possible D gene (5 bases). Germline-derived CDR1 and CDR2 are SGHRS and YFSETQ. Trimming removed 2 bases at V and 7 bases at J, with 7 bases between. This CDR3 has 12 amino acids. Here the CDR3 DNA reads TGCGCCAGCAGCTTTCAGGGAAATGAGCAGTTCTTC. Translated, it gives CASSFQGNEQFF.

This clone was counted only a few times. This chain joins TRBV18 and TRBJ1-1, with 9 bases lining up with TRBD1. V was pared by 2 bases and J by 5 bases, with 6 bases of the junction left unmatched. CDR3 size: 15 residues. Germline V lookup: CDR1 KGHSH, CDR2 LQKENI. DNA for the CDR3: TGTGCCAGCTCACCAGATACAGGGGGCTTGACTGAAGCTTTCTTT. It encodes CASSPDTGGLTEAFF.

The genes are TRBV5-1 and TRBJ2-7; no definite D call. Trimming cost V 0 bases and J 3 bases, with 7 bases left between them. The length of the CDR3 is 13 residues. Germline V CDR1 and CDR2: SGHRS, YFSETQ. The CDR3 DNA reads TGCGCCAGCAGCTTGGACGCAGTCTACGAGCAGTACTTC. This gives the protein CASSLDAVYEQYF.